The following is a T cell receptor (beta chain) sequence with its context. What it binds is not known. This specimen belongs to a study of cytomegalovirus exposure and HLA in healthy donors. General study results and limits: In a later analysis, a missense DCLRE1C variant was linked to TCR beta V- and J-gene trimming. The study dropped some indistinguishable V segments, TRBV6-2 and TRBV6-3 among them.

This PCR relied on a set of 60 Vbeta primers and 13 Jbeta primers. Assay used: immunoSEQ multiplex PCR; TCRdb lists only in-frame clones, some missing. The data contain 180,000 or so clones, approximately 85% of them singletons. CDR1 is SGHRS and CDR2 is YFSETQ in the germline V gene. V shed 4 bases, J shed 1 base, and the junction held 7 bases outside the gene matches. The CDR3 covers 16 residues. The chain links TRBV5-1 to TRBJ2-5, with TRBD2 identical over 10 bases. This TCR came from a man aged 18 to 29 in good health and CMV-seropositive. The sample taken for sequencing was PBMCs. CDR3 bases: TGCGCCAGCAGCCCCCGGACTAGCGGTGGCCAAGAGACCCAGTACTTC. It translates to CASSPRTSGGQETQYF.